This note documents a single T cell receptor beta chain sequence. From germline, CDR1 is SGHRS and CDR2 YFSETQ. The CDR3 has 13 amino acids. After removal of 6 bases from V and 4 bases from J, the junction contained 4 bases not matched to a gene. This record belongs to a study of blood T cell repertoires in COVID-19. Only in-frame clones appear in the TCRdb table, and some are missing; sequencing was by immunoSEQ multiplex PCR. Of around 190,000 clones in the sample, roughly three quarters were seen once. The clonotype was recovered from a woman in her thirties or forties with COVID-19, enrolled during active disease. The chain employs TRBV5-1 and TRBJ2-7; 10 positions match TRBD1. Source material: peripheral blood. CDR3 region: CASKGTGAYEQYF. CDR3 bases: TGCGCCAGCAAAGGGACAGGGGCTTACGAGCAGTACTTC.